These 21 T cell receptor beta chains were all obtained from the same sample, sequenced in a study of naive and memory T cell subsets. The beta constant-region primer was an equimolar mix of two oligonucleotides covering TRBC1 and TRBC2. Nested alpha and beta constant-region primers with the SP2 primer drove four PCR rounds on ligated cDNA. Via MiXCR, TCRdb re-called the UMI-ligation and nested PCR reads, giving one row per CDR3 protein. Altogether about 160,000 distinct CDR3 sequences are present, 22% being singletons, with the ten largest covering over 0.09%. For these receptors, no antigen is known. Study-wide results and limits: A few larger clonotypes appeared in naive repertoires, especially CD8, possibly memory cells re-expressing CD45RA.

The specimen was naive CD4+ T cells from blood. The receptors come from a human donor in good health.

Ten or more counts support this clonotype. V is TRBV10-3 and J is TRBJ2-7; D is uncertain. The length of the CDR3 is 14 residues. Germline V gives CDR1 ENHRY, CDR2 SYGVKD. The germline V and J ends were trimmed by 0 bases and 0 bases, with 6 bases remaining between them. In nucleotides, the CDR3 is TGTGCCATCAGTGAGTCGAAGAGCTCCTACGAGCAGTACTTC. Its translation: CAISESKSSYEQYF.

Written as DNA, the CDR3 is TGTGCCAGCAGTGGGGGGGGACTTGCCCCCAATGAGCAGTTCTTC. This encodes CASSGGGLAPNEQFF. The chain uses TRBV6-1 and TRBJ2-1, with 7 positions matching TRBD2. J lost 6 bases, V lost 4 bases, and 9 bases had no gene match. This CDR3 comprises 15 residues. Germline V CDR1 and CDR2: MNHNS, SASEGT.

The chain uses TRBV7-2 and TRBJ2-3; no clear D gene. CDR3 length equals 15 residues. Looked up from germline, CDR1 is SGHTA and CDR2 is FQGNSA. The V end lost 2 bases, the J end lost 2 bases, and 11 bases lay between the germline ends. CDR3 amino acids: CASSLLSGFTDTQYF. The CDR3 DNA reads TGTGCCAGCAGCTTACTCTCAGGATTCACAGATACGCAGTATTTT. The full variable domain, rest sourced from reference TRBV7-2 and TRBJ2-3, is GAGVSQSPSNKVTEKGKDVELRCDPISGHTALYWYRQSLGQGLEFLIYFQGNSAPDKSGLPSDRFSAERTGGSVSTLTIQRTQQEDSAVYLCASSLLSGFTDTQYFGPGTRLTVL.

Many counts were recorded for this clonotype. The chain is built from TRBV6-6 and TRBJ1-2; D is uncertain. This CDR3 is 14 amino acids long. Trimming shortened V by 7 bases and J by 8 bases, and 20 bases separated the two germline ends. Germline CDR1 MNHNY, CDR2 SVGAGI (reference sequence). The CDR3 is CASIPNRMFYGYTF. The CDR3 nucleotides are TGTGCCAGCATCCCTAACCGCATGTTCTACGGCTACACCTTC.

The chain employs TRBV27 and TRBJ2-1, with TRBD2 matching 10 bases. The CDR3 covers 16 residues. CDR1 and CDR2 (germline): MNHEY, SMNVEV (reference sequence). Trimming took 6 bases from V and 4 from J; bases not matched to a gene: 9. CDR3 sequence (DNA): TGTGCCAGCAGAGGAGCGGGAGGGCCGGGGTACAATGAGCAGTTCTTC. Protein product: CASRGAGGPGYNEQFF.

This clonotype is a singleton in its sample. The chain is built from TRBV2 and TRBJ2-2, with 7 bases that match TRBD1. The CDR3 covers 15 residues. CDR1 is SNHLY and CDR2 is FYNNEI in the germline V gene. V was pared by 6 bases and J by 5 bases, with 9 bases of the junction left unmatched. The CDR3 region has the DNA TGTGCCAGCAGGGACCTAAGGGGGCGGACCGGGGAGCTGTTTTTT. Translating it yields CASRDLRGRTGELFF.

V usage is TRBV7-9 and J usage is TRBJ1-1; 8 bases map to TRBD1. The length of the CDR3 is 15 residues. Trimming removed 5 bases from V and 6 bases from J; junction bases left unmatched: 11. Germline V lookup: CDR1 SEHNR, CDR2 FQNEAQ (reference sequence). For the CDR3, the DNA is TGTGCCAGCAGCCGACAGGGGATCCTAACCCCTGAAGCTTTCTTT. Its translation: CASSRQGILTPEAFF.

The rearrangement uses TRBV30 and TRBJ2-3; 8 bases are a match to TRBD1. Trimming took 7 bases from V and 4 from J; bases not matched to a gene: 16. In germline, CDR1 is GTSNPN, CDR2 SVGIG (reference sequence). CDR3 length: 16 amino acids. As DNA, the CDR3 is TGTGCCTCCCCAACCGGGACAGGCCCGTCCGCAGATACGCAGTATTTT. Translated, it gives CASPTGTGPSADTQYF.

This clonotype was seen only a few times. CDR3 sequence (DNA): TGCGCCAGCAGCTTGGTCGCTCCGGACTACAATGAGCAGTTCTTC. Its translation is CASSLVAPDYNEQFF. The V call is TRBV5-1, the J call TRBJ2-1; no reliable D call. Trimming removed 0 bases at V and 3 bases at J, with 10 bases between. CDR1 is SGHRS, CDR2 YFSETQ, per germline. This CDR3 contains 15 residues.

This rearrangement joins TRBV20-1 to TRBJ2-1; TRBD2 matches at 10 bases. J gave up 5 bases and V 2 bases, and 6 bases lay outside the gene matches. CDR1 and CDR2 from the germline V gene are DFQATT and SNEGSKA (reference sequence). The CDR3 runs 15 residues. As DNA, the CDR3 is TGCAGTGCTAGACATAGCGGGAGGCCCCACAATGAGCAGTTCTTC. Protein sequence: CSARHSGRPHNEQFF.

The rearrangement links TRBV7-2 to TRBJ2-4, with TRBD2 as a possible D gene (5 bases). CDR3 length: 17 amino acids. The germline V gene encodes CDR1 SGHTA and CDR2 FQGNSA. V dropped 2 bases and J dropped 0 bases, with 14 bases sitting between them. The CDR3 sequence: CASSLNTLARAKNIQYF. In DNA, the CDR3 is TGTGCCAGCAGCTTAAATACCCTAGCCCGAGCCAAAAACATTCAGTACTTC.

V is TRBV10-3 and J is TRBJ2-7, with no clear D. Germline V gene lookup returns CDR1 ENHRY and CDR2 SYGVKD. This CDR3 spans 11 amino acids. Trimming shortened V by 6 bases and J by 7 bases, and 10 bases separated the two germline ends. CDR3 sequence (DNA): TGTGCCATCAGGAATAGTGGAGAGCAGTACTTC. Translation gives CAIRNSGEQYF.

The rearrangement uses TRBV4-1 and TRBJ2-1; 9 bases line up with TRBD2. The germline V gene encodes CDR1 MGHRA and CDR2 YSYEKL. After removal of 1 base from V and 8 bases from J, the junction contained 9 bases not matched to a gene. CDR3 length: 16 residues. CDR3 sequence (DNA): TGCGCCAGCAGCCAAGGGGGGCGGGAGGGCCTCGATGAGCAGTTCTTC. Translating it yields CASSQGGREGLDEQFF.

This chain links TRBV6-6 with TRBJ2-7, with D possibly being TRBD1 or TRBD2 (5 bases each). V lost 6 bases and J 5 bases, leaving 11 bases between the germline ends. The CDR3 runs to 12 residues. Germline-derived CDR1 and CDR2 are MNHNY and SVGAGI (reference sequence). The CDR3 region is CASSAVGDEQYF. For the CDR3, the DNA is TGTGCCAGCAGCGCCGTGGGGGACGAGCAGTACTTC.

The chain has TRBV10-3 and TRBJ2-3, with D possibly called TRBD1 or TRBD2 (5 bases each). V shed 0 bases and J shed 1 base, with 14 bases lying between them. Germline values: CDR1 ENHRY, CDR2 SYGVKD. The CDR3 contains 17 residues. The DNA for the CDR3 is TGTGCCATCAGTGAGTCCAGGGAGAGGGCCGGCACAGATACGCAGTATTTT. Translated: CAISESRERAGTDTQYF.

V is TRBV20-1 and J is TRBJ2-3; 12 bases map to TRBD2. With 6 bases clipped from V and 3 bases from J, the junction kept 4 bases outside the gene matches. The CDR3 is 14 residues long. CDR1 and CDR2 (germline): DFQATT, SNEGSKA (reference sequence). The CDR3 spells CSAVLAGGTDTQYF. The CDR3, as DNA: TGCAGTGCCGTACTAGCGGGAGGAACAGATACGCAGTATTTT.

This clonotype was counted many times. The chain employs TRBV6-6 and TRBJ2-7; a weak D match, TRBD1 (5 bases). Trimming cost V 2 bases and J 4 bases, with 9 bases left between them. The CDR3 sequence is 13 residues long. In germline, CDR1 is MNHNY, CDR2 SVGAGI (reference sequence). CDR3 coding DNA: TGTGCCAGCAGTTACCTCTCAGGGTACGAGCAGTACTTC. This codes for CASSYLSGYEQYF.

The CDR3 DNA reads TGTGCCACAGCCGGAACCAAAGGGGAGGGCGCCGGGCAGTACTTC. Its translation is CATAGTKGEGAGQYF. The gene calls are TRBV5-6 and TRBJ2-7; 7 nucleotides line up with TRBD2. CDR1 is SGHDT and CDR2 is YYEEEE in the germline V gene. Unmatched junction bases numbered 21, after V lost 9 bases and J lost 9 bases. This CDR3 spans 15 amino acids.

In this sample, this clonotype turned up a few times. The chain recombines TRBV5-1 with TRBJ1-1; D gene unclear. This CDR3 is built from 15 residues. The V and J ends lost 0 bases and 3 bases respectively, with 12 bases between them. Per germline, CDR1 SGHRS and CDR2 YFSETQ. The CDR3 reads CASSLGSKADTEAFF. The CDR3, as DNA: TGCGCCAGCAGCTTGGGGTCCAAGGCGGACACTGAAGCTTTCTTT.

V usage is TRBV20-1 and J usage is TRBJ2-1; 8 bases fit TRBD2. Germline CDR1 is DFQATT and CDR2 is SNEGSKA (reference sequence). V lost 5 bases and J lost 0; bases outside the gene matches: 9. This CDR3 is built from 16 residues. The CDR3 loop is CSAPKESGSSYNEQFF. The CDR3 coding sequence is TGCAGTGCTCCGAAGGAGAGCGGGAGCTCCTACAATGAGCAGTTCTTC.

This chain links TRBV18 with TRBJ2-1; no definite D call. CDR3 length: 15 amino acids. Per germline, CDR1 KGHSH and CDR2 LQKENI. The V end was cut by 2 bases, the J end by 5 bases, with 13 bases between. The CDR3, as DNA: TGTGCCAGCTCACCAGTCGCGGCAGCCCACAATGAGCAGTTCTTC. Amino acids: CASSPVAAAHNEQFF.